This T cell receptor beta chain was sequenced during a study of blood T cell repertoires in COVID-19. With 3 bases clipped from V and 4 bases from J, the junction kept 6 bases outside the gene matches. The CDR3 is 15 amino acids. The germline V gene has CDR1 SGHDT and CDR2 YYEEEE. How the authors handled the data: Reference gene primer amplification in the assay estimated nucleated cell counts. TCRdb's table, derived via immunoSEQ multiplex PCR, lists solely in-frame clones and lacks some. D and trimming come from the DNA, and the V and J calls and clone size come from that table. The sample includes over 100,000 clones, 85% to 90% of them seen just once.

Sequenced input: peripheral blood. The V gene is TRBV5-6, the J gene TRBJ2-5; 10 bases agree with TRBD2. The sequence came from a man at least 80 years old with acute or convalescent COVID-19. DNA for the CDR3: TGTGCCAGCAGCTCCCTAGCGGGAGAGAGAGAGACCCAGTACTTC. Its translation: CASSSLAGERETQYF.